The clone carrying this T cell receptor (beta chain) has more than one count but fewer than ten. The sample is drawn from a study of T cells after yellow fever vaccination. TCRdb reanalysed the 5' RACE reads using MiXCR and keeps one entry per CDR3 protein. The repertoire has about 510,000 distinct CDR3 sequences, just over 20% of them found once; the top ten carry 16%. V lost 6 bases and J lost 1, with 7 bases in between. Germline CDR1 is MNHNY and CDR2 is SVGAGI (reference sequence). This CDR3 has 13 amino acids. The chain employs TRBV6-6 and TRBJ1-5; D unclear. The sequence was collected from a man younger than 35 who received the YFV17D yellow fever vaccine. The sequenced sample was PBMCs, obtained roughly 23 days after the first yellow fever vaccination. The CDR3 loop reads CASRAISNQPQHF. CDR3 DNA: TGTGCCAGCAGGGCAATAAGCAATCAGCCCCAGCATTTT.